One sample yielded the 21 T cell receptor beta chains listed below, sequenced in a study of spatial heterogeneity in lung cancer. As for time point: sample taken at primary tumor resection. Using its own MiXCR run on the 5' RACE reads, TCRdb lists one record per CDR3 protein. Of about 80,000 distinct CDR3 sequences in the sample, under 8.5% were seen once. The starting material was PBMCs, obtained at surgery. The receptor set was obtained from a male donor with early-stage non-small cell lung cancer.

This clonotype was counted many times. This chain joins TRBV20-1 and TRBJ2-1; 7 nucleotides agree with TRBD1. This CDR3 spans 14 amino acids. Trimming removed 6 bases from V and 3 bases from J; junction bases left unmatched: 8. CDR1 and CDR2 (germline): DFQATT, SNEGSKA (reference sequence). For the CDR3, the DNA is TGCAGTGCACCGGGACAGTCCAACTACAATGAGCAGTTCTTC. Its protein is CSAPGQSNYNEQFF.

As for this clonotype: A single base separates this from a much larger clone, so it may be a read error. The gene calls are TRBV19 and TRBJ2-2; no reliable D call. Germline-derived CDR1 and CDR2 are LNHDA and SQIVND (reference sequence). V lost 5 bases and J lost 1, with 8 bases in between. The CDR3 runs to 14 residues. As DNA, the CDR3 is TGTGCCAGTAGTGTGGATATGAACACCGGGGAGCTGTTTTTT. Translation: CASSVDMNTGELFF.

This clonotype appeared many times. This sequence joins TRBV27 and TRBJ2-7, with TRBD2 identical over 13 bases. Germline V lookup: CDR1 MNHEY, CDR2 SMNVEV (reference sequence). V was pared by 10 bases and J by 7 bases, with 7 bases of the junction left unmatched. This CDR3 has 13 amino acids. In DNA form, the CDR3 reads TGTGCCACCCGACTAGCGGGAGGCGGTGAGCAGTACTTC. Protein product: CATRLAGGGEQYF.

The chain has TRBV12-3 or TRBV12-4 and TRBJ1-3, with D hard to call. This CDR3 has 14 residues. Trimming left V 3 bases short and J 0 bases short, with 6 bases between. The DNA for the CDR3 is TGTGCCAGCAGTTTTAGGATCTCTGGAAACACCATATATTTT. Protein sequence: CASSFRISGNTIYF.

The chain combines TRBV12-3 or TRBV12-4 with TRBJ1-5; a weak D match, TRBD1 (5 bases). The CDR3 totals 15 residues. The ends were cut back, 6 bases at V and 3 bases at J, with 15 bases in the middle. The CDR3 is CASSPGHGSNQPQHF. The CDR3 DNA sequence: TGTGCCAGCAGCCCAGGACACGGCTCCAATCAGCCCCAGCATTTT.

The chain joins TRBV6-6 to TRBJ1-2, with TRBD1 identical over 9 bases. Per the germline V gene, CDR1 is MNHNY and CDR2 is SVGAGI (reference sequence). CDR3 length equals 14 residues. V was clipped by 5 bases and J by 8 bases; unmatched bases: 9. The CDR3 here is CASSPGQGNRGYTF. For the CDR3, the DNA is TGTGCCAGCAGTCCGGGACAGGGTAACAGGGGCTACACCTTC.

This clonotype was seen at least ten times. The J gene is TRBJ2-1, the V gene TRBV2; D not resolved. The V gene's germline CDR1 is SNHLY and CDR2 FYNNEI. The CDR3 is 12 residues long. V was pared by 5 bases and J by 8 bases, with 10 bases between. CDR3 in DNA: TGTGCCAGCAGTCTCCCCCCGGATGAGCAGTTCTTC. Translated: CASSLPPDEQFF.

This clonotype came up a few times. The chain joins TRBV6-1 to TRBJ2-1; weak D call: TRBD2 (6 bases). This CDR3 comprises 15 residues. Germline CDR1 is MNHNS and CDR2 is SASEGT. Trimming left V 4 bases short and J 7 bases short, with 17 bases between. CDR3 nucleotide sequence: TGTGCCAGCAGTGCACTAGCAGGATTTACGAATGAGCAGTTCTTC. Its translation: CASSALAGFTNEQFF.

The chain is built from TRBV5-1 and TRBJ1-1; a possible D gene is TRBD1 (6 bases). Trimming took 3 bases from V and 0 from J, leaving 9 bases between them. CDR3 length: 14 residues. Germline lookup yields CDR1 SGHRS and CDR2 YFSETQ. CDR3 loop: CASSSSGVNTEAFF. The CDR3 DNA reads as TGCGCCAGCAGCTCATCAGGGGTGAACACTGAAGCTTTCTTT.

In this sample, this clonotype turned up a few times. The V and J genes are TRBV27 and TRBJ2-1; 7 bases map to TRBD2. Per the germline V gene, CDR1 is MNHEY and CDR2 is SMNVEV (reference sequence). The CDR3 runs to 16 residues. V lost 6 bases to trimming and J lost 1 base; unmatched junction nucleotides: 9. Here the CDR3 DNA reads TGTGCCAGCAGACCAATGACTAGCTTATCCTACAATGAGCAGTTCTTC. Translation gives CASRPMTSLSYNEQFF.

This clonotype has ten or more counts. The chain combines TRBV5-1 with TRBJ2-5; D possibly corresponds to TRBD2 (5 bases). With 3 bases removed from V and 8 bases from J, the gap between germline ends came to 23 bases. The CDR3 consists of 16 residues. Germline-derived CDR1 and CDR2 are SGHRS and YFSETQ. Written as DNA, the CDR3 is TGCGCCAGCAGCTCCATGGGCCCACGGGGTGAGAATACCCAGTACTTC. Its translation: CASSSMGPRGENTQYF.

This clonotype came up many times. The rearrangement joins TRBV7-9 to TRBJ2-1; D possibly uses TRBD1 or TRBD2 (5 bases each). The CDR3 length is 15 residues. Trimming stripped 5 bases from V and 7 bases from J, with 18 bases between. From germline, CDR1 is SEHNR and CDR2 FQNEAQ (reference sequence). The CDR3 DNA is TGTGCCAGCAGCGACCGGGACCTTCTTGGGAATGAGCAGTTCTTC. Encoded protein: CASSDRDLLGNEQFF.

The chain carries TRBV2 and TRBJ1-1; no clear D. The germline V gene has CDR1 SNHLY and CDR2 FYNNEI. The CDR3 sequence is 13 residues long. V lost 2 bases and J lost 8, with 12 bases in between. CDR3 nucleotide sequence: TGTGCCAGCAGTGAATACGAGGAGAAAGAAGCTTTCTTT. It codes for CASSEYEEKEAFF. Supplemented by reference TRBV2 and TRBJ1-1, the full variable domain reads EPEVTQTPSHQVTQMGQEVILRCVPISNHLYFYWYRQILGQKVEFLVSFYNNEISEKSEIFDDQFSVERPDGSNFTLKIRSTKLEDSAMYFCASSEYEEKEAFFGQGTRLTVV.

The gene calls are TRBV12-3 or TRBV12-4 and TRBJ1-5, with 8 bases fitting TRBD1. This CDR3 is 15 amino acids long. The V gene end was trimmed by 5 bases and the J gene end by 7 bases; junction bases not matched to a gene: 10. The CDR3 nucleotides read TGTGCCAGCAGTACCTCTACAGGGGGAGGGCAGCCCCAGCATTTT. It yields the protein CASSTSTGGGQPQHF.

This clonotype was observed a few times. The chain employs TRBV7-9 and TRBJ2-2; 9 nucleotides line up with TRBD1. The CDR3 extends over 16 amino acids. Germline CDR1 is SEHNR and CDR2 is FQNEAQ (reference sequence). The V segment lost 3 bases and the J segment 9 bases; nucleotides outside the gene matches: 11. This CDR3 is CASSFYLTGGLRELFF. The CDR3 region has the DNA TGTGCCAGCAGCTTTTACTTAACAGGGGGCCTTCGGGAGCTGTTTTTT.

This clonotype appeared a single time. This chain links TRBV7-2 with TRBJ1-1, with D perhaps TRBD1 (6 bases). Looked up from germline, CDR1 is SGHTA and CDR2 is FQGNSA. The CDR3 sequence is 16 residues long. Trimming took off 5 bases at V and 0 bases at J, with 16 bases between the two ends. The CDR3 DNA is TGTGCCAGCAGCCGCAACCCTGGGGGCCTGAACACTGAAGCTTTCTTT. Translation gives CASSRNPGGLNTEAFF.

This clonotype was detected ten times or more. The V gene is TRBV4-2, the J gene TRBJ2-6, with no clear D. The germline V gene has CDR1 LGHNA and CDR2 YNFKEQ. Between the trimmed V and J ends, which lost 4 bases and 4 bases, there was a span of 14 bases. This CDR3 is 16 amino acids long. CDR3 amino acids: CASSLSSATGANVLTF. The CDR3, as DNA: TGTGCCAGCAGCCTGAGCTCTGCGACCGGGGCCAACGTCCTGACTTTC.

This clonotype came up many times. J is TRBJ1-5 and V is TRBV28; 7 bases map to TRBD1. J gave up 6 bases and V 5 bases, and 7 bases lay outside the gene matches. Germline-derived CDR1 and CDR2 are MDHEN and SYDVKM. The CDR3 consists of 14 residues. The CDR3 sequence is CASSPTGDPQPQHF. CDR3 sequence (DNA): TGTGCCAGCAGTCCTACAGGGGACCCTCAGCCCCAGCATTTT.

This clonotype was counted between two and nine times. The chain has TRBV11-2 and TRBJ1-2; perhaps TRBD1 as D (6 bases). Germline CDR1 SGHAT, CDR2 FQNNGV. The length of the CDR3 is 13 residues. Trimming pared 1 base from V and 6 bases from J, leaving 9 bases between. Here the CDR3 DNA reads TGTGCCAGCAGCTTAGGGGGGGCTGATGGCTACACCTTC. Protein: CASSLGGADGYTF.

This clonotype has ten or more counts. CDR3 sequence: CSAIDRGRETQYF. As DNA, the CDR3 is TGCAGTGCTATCGACAGGGGTAGGGAGACCCAGTACTTC. The V and J genes are TRBV20-1 and TRBJ2-5, with 8 bases identical to TRBD1. V lost 4 bases and J lost 5; bases outside the gene matches: 6. From germline, CDR1 is DFQATT and CDR2 SNEGSKA (reference sequence). The CDR3 is 13 residues long.

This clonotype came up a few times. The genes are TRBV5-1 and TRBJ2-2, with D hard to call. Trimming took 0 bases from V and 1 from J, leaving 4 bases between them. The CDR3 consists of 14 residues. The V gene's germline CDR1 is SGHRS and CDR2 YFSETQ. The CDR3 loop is CASSLVQNTGELFF. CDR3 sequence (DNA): TGCGCCAGCAGCTTGGTGCAGAACACCGGGGAGCTGTTTTTT.